This T cell receptor (beta chain) was observed in a study of shared T cell receptors in the human thymus. From germline, CDR1 is SGHVS and CDR2 FQNEAQ. The CDR3 loop spans 17 amino acids. V lost 5 bases, J lost 4 bases, and 7 bases stayed unmatched. Method: immunoSEQ multiplex PCR; TCRdb's copy keeps in-frame clones and lacks some. In the table there are about 660,000 clones, 87% of which are singletons. This sample also belongs to another study, concerning human thymus T cells. That paper states: Highly overlapping thymic repertoires in unrelated individuals were reported by related research.

Specimen: thymocytes. This clonotype was sampled from a boy under three years old with a congenital heart defect. V usage is TRBV7-8 and J usage is TRBJ2-2; 13 positions agree with TRBD2. Here the CDR3 DNA reads TGTGCCAGCAGCCCGTCGGGACTAGCGGGGCCCACCGGGGAGCTGTTTTTT. It translates to CASSPSGLAGPTGELFF.